The 8 T cell receptor beta chains below come from one sample, sequenced in a study of shared clonotypes between healthy human individuals. The naive CD8 population came from CD45RO-negative cells selected for CCR7, without terminally differentiated effector memory CD45RA+ cells. TCRdb's copy holds only in-frame clones and misses some; the assay was immunoSEQ multiplex PCR. Counted here are about 2 million clones, approximately 94% occurring once; the ten biggest clones make up more than 0.95%. The sequenced sample was naive CD8+ T cells sorted from blood. These receptor sequences come from a man between 18 and 35 years old in good health.

This clone was recorded once. The CDR3 region has the DNA TGCGCCAGCAGCCAGAGACAGGCGATGGCCTACGAGCAGTACTTC. It translates to CASSQRQAMAYEQYF. This chain links TRBV4-1 with TRBJ2-7, with a weak D call TRBD1 (6 bases). This CDR3 has 15 residues. With 3 bases removed from V and 2 bases from J, the gap between germline ends came to 14 bases. The V gene's germline CDR1 is MGHRA and CDR2 YSYEKL.

V and J are TRBV9 and TRBJ2-1; 8 positions agree with TRBD2. Per the germline V gene, CDR1 is SGDLS and CDR2 is YYNGEE. With V trimmed by 1 base and J by 4 bases, 4 bases remained unmatched. The CDR3 runs to 15 residues. CDR3 sequence reads: CASSVLAGPYNEQFF. For the CDR3, the DNA is TGTGCCAGCAGCGTATTAGCGGGACCGTACAATGAGCAGTTCTTC.

In regard to this clone: Other nucleotide sequences in the sample specify the same CDR3. The J gene is TRBJ2-7, the V gene TRBV2; D not resolved. The V gene lost 8 bases and the J gene lost 2 bases, with 16 bases spanning the gap. Looked up from germline, CDR1 is SNHLY and CDR2 is FYNNEI. This CDR3 has 14 residues. The CDR3 loop reads CASSVAGPTYEQYF. CDR3 coding DNA: TGTGCCAGCTCCGTAGCAGGCCCTACCTACGAGCAGTACTTC.

Notes on this clone: Within the sample, other DNA sequences also encode this same CDR3. This rearrangement joins TRBV4-1 to TRBJ2-1, with no clear D. The V gene lost 0 bases and the J gene lost 4 bases, with 7 bases spanning the gap. There are 14 residues in the CDR3. Per the germline V gene, CDR1 is MGHRA and CDR2 is YSYEKL. This chain's CDR3 is CASSQDLLYNEQFF. The CDR3 DNA follows: TGCGCCAGCAGCCAAGATCTCCTATACAATGAGCAGTTCTTC.

This chain joins TRBV27 and TRBJ1-4, with a weak D call TRBD1 (5 bases). Trimming took 3 bases from V and 6 from J, leaving 20 bases between them. The germline V gene has CDR1 MNHEY and CDR2 SMNVEV (reference sequence). The CDR3 covers 17 residues. The CDR3 region is CASSLDRGIGVDEKLFF. The CDR3 DNA sequence: TGTGCCAGCAGTTTGGATCGGGGGATTGGCGTGGATGAAAAACTGTTTTTT.

On this clone: In the same sample, other DNA sequences code for this CDR3. The chain is built from TRBV5-4 and TRBJ1-2, with no clear D. The germline V gene has CDR1 SGHNT and CDR2 YYREEE (reference sequence). CDR3 size: 13 residues. V shed 0 bases and J shed 2 bases, with 5 bases lying between them. The CDR3 DNA reads TGTGCCAGCAGCTTGGACCGCAACTATGGCTACACCTTC. Residues: CASSLDRNYGYTF. Full variable domain (remainder filled in from reference TRBV5-4 and TRBJ1-2): ETGVTQSPTHLIKTRGQQVTLRCSSQSGHNTVSWYQQALGQGPQFIFQYYREEENGRGNFPPRFSGLQFPNYSSELNVNALELDDSALYLCASSLDRNYGYTFGSGTRLTVV.

This chain connects TRBV28 to TRBJ2-5; D might be TRBD1 (6 bases). The CDR3 runs 15 residues. Trimming shortened V by 7 bases and J by 5 bases, and 20 bases separated the two germline ends. Germline assignment: CDR1 MDHEN and CDR2 SYDVKM. CDR3 sequence (DNA): TGTGCCAGCAAAGAAGCAGGGGAGTATGGGGAGACCCAGTACTTC. This codes for CASKEAGEYGETQYF. Looking up the rest from reference TRBV28 and TRBJ2-5 gives the full variable domain: DVKVTQSSRYLVKRTGEKVFLECVQDMDHENMFWYRQDPGLGLRLIYFSYDVKMKEKGDIPEGYSVSREKKERFSLILESASTNQTSMYLCASKEAGEYGETQYFGPGTRLLVL.

V gene TRBV28 combines with J gene TRBJ2-4, with TRBD1 matching over 7 bases. Germline lookup yields CDR1 MDHEN and CDR2 SYDVKM. With V trimmed by 6 bases and J by 6 bases, 8 bases remained unmatched. The CDR3 runs to 14 residues. CDR3 residues: CASRVSQGSNIQYF. CDR3 nucleotides: TGTGCCAGCAGGGTATCACAGGGGTCAAACATTCAGTACTTC. Using reference TRBV28 and TRBJ2-4 for the parts outside the CDR3, the full variable domain is DVKVTQSSRYLVKRTGEKVFLECVQDMDHENMFWYRQDPGLGLRLIYFSYDVKMKEKGDIPEGYSVSREKKERFSLILESASTNQTSMYLCASRVSQGSNIQYFGAGTRLSVL.